This is a list of T cell receptor beta chains from one sample in a study of identical twins. TCRdb used MiXCR to reprocess the 5' RACE reads, holding one entry per CDR3 protein. The sample gives over 200,000 distinct CDR3 sequences, about 10% of which show up once; about 9.1% is in the top ten. Sequences were obtained from memory T cells sorted from blood. All receptors come from a man aged 50 to 59 in good health. Each CDR3 is given with its conserved first and last residue. The D gene is left open where the match is weak. Clone sizes are given selectively: once, few, many, or a class where the clone is expanded.

d_gene | abundance | j_gene | v_gene | CDR3aa | CDR3nt
. | many | TRBJ1-4 | TRBV18 | CASSPAGGRATNEKLFF | TGTGCCAGCTCACCAGCGGGGGGCCGTGCAACTAATGAAAAACTGTTTTTT
TRBD1 | medium-sized | TRBJ2-7 | TRBV4-3 | CASSQAQGYEQYF | TGCGCCAGCAGCCAAGCACAGGGGTACGAGCAGTACTTC
TRBD2 | few | TRBJ2-1 | TRBV19 | CASSWPGRVDEQFF | TGTGCCAGTAGTTGGCCGGGGAGGGTGGATGAGCAGTTCTTC
. | . | TRBJ2-5 | TRBV12-3/TRBV12-4 | CASSLRRDTKTQYF | TGTGCCAGCAGTTTACGACGGGACACAAAGACCCAGTACTTC
TRBD2 | many | TRBJ2-3 | TRBV27 | CASSLISGATDTQYF | TGTGCCAGCAGTTTAATTAGCGGGGCCACAGATACGCAGTATTTT
. | . | TRBJ2-1 | TRBV20-1 | CSARRSDPYNEQFF | TGCAGTGCTAGGAGGTCAGATCCCTACAATGAGCAGTTCTTC
. | few | TRBJ2-7 | TRBV7-2 | CASSLLNEQYF | TGTGCCAGCAGCCTCCTGAACGAGCAGTACTTC
TRBD1 | many | TRBJ1-5 | TRBV20-1 | CSARVADRAHNQPQHF | TGCAGTGCTAGAGTCGCAGACAGGGCCCACAATCAGCCCCAGCATTTT
TRBD2 | many | TRBJ2-1 | TRBV11-3 | CASSFSAGGVNEQFF | TGTGCCAGCAGCTTCTCGGCGGGAGGGGTAAATGAGCAGTTCTTC
. | few | TRBJ2-1 | TRBV7-2 | CASSRMGWAINEQFF | TGTGCCAGCAGCCGGATGGGGTGGGCTATCAATGAGCAGTTCTTC
TRBD1 | many | TRBJ2-4 | TRBV6-2/TRBV6-3 | CASSYSGGADNF | TGTGCCAGCAGTTACTCAGGGGGCGCGGATAACTTC
. | many | TRBJ1-5 | TRBV6-1 | CASSELSRGFQPQHF | TGTGCCAGCAGTGAATTGTCGAGGGGGTTTCAGCCCCAGCATTTT
TRBD1 | few | TRBJ2-1 | TRBV3-1 | CASSQNRDRGDNEQFF | TGTGCCAGCAGCCAAAACCGGGACAGGGGGGACAATGAGCAGTTCTTC
TRBD2 | . | TRBJ2-5 | TRBV7-2 | CASSSSGRKETQYF | TGTGCCAGCAGCTCGAGCGGGAGGAAAGAGACCCAGTACTTC
. | few | TRBJ1-2 | TRBV20-1 | CSARVDGGYGYTF | TGCAGTGCTAGAGTAGACGGGGGCTATGGCTACACCTTC
TRBD1 | . | TRBJ1-5 | TRBV2 | CASSGPGQGLGWTPQHF | TGTGCCAGCAGTGGACCGGGACAGGGTTTGGGGTGGACGCCCCAGCATTTT
TRBD1 | many | TRBJ1-2 | TRBV4-2 | CASSQETGGPYGYTF | TGTGCCAGCAGCCAAGAAACAGGGGGCCCCTATGGCTACACCTTC
. | few | TRBJ1-1 | TRBV20-1 | CSAIRGHMNTEAFF | TGCAGTGCTATCCGCGGACACATGAACACTGAAGCTTTCTTT
. | few | TRBJ2-1 | TRBV12-3/TRBV12-4 | CASRLQGGRSYNEQFF | TGTGCCAGCAGACTACAGGGGGGGAGGTCCTACAATGAGCAGTTCTTC
. | . | TRBJ2-5 | TRBV9 | CASSVDPGRQETQYF | TGTGCCAGCAGCGTAGACCCTGGGCGGCAAGAGACCCAGTACTTC
. | few | TRBJ2-6 | TRBV4-3 | CASSQDPGFSSGANVLTF | TGCGCCAGCAGCCAAGATCCAGGGTTCTCCTCTGGGGCCAACGTCCTGACTTTC
. | many | TRBJ1-2 | TRBV7-9 | CASSLEGVANYGYTF | TGTGCCAGCAGCTTAGAAGGGGTAGCTAACTATGGCTACACCTTC
TRBD1 | few | TRBJ1-1 | TRBV10-1 | CACQRQGGTEAFF | TGCGCCTGTCAAAGACAGGGTGGCACTGAAGCTTTCTTT
. | many | TRBJ1-1 | TRBV5-1 | CASSLQGYDTEAFF | TGCGCCAGCAGCTTGCAGGGGTACGACACTGAAGCTTTCTTT
TRBD1 | . | TRBJ2-7 | TRBV9 | CASSAGQGGYEQYF | TGTGCCAGCAGCGCCGGACAGGGCGGCTACGAGCAGTACTTC
TRBD2 | . | TRBJ2-1 | TRBV2 | CASSVGTSPYNEQFF | TGTGCCAGCAGTGTCGGGACTAGCCCCTACAATGAGCAGTTCTTC
. | . | TRBJ1-2 | TRBV12-3/TRBV12-4 | CASSTQGFNGYTF | TGTGCCAGCAGCACCCAGGGTTTCAATGGCTACACCTTC
TRBD1 | few | TRBJ1-4 | TRBV7-2 | CASSTGQDPYRKLFF | TGTGCCAGCAGCACAGGACAGGATCCATATAGGAAACTGTTTTTT
TRBD1 | few | TRBJ2-6 | TRBV12-3/TRBV12-4 | CASSSTRTGGPLFSGANVLTF | TGTGCCAGCAGTTCCACCCGGACAGGGGGCCCTCTATTCTCTGGGGCCAACGTCCTGACTTTC
. | . | TRBJ1-2 | TRBV4-2 | CASSQDVGGNNYGYTF | TGTGCCAGCAGCCAAGATGTAGGGGGAAATAACTATGGCTACACCTTC
. | many | TRBJ2-7 | TRBV5-1 | CASKDLRGTDEQYF | TGCGCCAGCAAAGATCTCCGGGGAACGGACGAGCAGTACTTC
TRBD1 | many | TRBJ1-2 | TRBV5-1 | CASSLNGQGIRLGGYTF | TGCGCCAGCAGCTTGAATGGACAGGGAATAAGATTGGGCGGCTACACCTTC